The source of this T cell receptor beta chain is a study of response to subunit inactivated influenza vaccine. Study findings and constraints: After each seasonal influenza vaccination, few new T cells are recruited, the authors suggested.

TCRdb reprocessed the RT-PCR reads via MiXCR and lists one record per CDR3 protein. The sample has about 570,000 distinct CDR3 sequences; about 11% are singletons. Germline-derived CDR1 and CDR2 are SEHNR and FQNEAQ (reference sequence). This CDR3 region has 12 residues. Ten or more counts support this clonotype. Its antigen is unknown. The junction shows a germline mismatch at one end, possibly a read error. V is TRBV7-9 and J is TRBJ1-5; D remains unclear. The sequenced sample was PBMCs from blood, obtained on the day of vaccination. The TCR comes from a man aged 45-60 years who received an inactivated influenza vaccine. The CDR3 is CASSLGSQPQHF. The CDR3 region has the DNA TGTGCCAGCAGTTTAGGCAGCCAGCCCCAGCATTTT.